The next 31 T cell receptor beta chains were all read from a single sample in a study of blood T cell repertoires in COVID-19. Method: immunoSEQ multiplex PCR; TCRdb's copy keeps in-frame clones and lacks some. The table records around 340,000 clones, approximately 91% of them present only once. Sequences were obtained from PBMCs or T cells enriched from blood (not recorded which). The source is a woman in her twenties or thirties who had been exposed to COVID-19.

The V and J genes are TRBV7-2 and TRBJ2-1, with TRBD2 identical over 7 bases. The CDR3 sequence is 15 residues long. Germline assignment: CDR1 SGHTA and CDR2 FQGNSA. V lost 7 bases, J lost 3 bases, and 9 bases stayed unmatched. For the CDR3, the DNA is TGTGCCAGCAAAGTTAGGGAGGGCCTCTACAATGAGCAGTTCTTC. Protein: CASKVREGLYNEQFF.

The rearrangement uses TRBV25-1 and TRBJ2-6, with D tentatively TRBD1 (6 bases). The CDR3 contains 15 residues. Per the germline V gene, CDR1 is MGHDK and CDR2 is SYGVNS. V was shortened by 5 bases and J by 0 bases, with 8 bases between the two germline ends. The CDR3 coding sequence is TGTGCCAGCAGTACAGGGTTCTCTGGGGCCAACGTCCTGACTTTC. This gives the protein CASSTGFSGANVLTF.

This rearrangement joins TRBV10-2 to TRBJ2-5; a weak D match, TRBD2 (6 bases). Germline CDR1 WSHSY, CDR2 SAAADI. V was trimmed by 10 bases and J by 5 bases, leaving 23 bases between them. The CDR3 runs to 15 residues. CDR3 residues: CANKAGGLEGETQYF. The CDR3 DNA is TGCGCCAACAAGGCGGGCGGATTGGAGGGGGAGACCCAGTACTTC.

The chain couples TRBV27 to TRBJ2-3; a weak D match, TRBD1 (7 bases). Germline CDR1 is MNHEY and CDR2 is SMNVEV (reference sequence). Trimming left V 5 bases short and J 3 bases short, with 18 bases between. This CDR3 spans 16 amino acids. CDR3: CASSPRGRGTTDTQYF. Written as DNA, the CDR3 is TGTGCCAGCAGTCCCCGGGGCAGGGGGACTACAGATACGCAGTATTTT.

The chain couples TRBV9 to TRBJ2-7; 9 bases are shared with TRBD1. Looked up from germline, CDR1 is SGDLS and CDR2 is YYNGEE. After removal of 5 bases from V and 3 bases from J, the junction contained 6 bases not matched to a gene. The CDR3 spans 14 residues. CDR3 DNA sequence: TGTGCCAGCAGTCAAGGGACAGGGCTCTACGAGCAGTACTTC. Translating gives CASSQGTGLYEQYF.

The gene calls are TRBV11-3 and TRBJ2-7; D is ambiguous. The CDR3 totals 13 residues. Deletions cut 3 bases from V and 0 bases from J, with 6 bases between. Looked up from germline, CDR1 is SGHNT and CDR2 is YENEEA. As DNA, the CDR3 is TGTGCCAGCAGCTTGGTCGGCTCCTACGAGCAGTACTTC. Amino acids: CASSLVGSYEQYF.

J is TRBJ2-2 and V is TRBV29-1; the match to TRBD2 covers 13 bases. This CDR3 is built from 15 residues. V was clipped by 5 bases and J by 6 bases; unmatched bases: 6. Germline lookup yields CDR1 SQVTM and CDR2 ANQGSEA. The CDR3 loop is CSVHGLAGAAGELFF. Here the CDR3 DNA reads TGCAGCGTTCACGGACTAGCGGGAGCCGCCGGGGAGCTGTTTTTT.

The chain has TRBV24-1 and TRBJ2-1; perhaps TRBD2 as D (6 bases). The CDR3 sequence is 17 residues long. Between the trimmed V and J ends, which lost 4 bases and 0 bases, there was a span of 15 bases. Germline assignment: CDR1 KGHDR and CDR2 SFDVKD. The CDR3 protein is CATSDGGGAFSYNEQFF. The CDR3 DNA reads as TGTGCCACCAGTGACGGCGGCGGGGCCTTCTCCTACAATGAGCAGTTCTTC.

The chain is built from TRBV19 and TRBJ1-4; unclear D gene. The length of the CDR3 is 15 residues. Trimming took off 3 bases at V and 7 bases at J, with 15 bases between the two ends. Germline V lookup: CDR1 LNHDA, CDR2 SQIVND (reference sequence). The CDR3 is CASSIVGGFSEKLFF. Here the CDR3 DNA reads TGTGCCAGTAGTATCGTTGGCGGGTTTAGTGAAAAACTGTTTTTT. The whole variable domain, filled in from reference TRBV19 and TRBJ1-4, reads DGGITQSPKYLFRKEGQNVTLSCEQNLNHDAMYWYRQDPGQGLRLIYYSQIVNDFQKGDIAEGYSVSREKKESFPLTVTSAQKNPTAFYLCASSIVGGFSEKLFFGSGTQLSVL.

The chain links TRBV19 to TRBJ1-3; maybe TRBD1 (6 bases). This CDR3 comprises 15 residues. CDR1 and CDR2 from the germline V gene are LNHDA and SQIVND (reference sequence). Trimming cost V 3 bases and J 0 bases, with 9 bases left between them. CDR3 in DNA: TGTGCCAGTAGTATGGAGGACAGCTCTGGAAACACCATATATTTT. Translation gives CASSMEDSSGNTIYF.

This clone was seen a few times. The rearrangement joins TRBV4-1 to TRBJ2-2; D ambiguous. V lost 1 base to trimming and J lost 6 bases, with 9 bases between them. The length of the CDR3 is 14 residues. The germline CDR1 and CDR2 sequences are MGHRA and YSYEKL. CDR3 loop: CASSQAGFSGELFF. The CDR3 coding sequence is TGCGCCAGCAGCCAAGCAGGATTTTCCGGGGAGCTGTTTTTT.

The chain combines TRBV25-1 with TRBJ1-6; a possible D gene is TRBD1 (5 bases). V was cut by 1 base and J by 9 bases, with 13 bases left in between. CDR1 and CDR2 from the germline V gene are MGHDK and SYGVNS. The CDR3 totals 15 residues. The CDR3 nucleotides read TGTGCCAGCAGTGAATTTATTGGGGCTCCTTCACCCCTCCACTTT. Translating it yields CASSEFIGAPSPLHF.

J is TRBJ1-4 and V is TRBV4-2; TRBD1 might be the D (5 bases). CDR1 and CDR2 from the germline V gene are LGHNA and YNFKEQ. There are 17 residues in the CDR3. V lost 0 bases and J 5 bases, leaving 16 bases between the germline ends. The CDR3 spells CASSQDMGGPGNEKLFF. CDR3 nucleotide sequence: TGTGCCAGCAGCCAAGATATGGGGGGACCGGGGAATGAAAAACTGTTTTTT.

The rearrangement uses TRBV7-9 and TRBJ2-2; the match to TRBD2 covers 9 bases. The CDR3 spans 17 residues. With 7 bases clipped from V and 5 bases from J, the junction kept 14 bases outside the gene matches. The germline V gene has CDR1 SEHNR and CDR2 FQNEAQ (reference sequence). This CDR3 is CASKEPGGRAVTGELFF. The DNA for the CDR3 is TGTGCCAGCAAGGAGCCGGGCGGGAGGGCCGTAACCGGGGAGCTGTTTTTT.

This sequence joins TRBV28 and TRBJ1-6; possible D gene TRBD1, 6 bases. Trimming stripped 5 bases from V and 7 bases from J, with 18 bases between. Germline V gives CDR1 MDHEN, CDR2 SYDVKM. The length of the CDR3 is 16 residues. The CDR3 nucleotides read TGTGCCAGCAGTCCCCCTATTCAGGGGCGGAATTCACCCCTCCACTTT. It specifies CASSPPIQGRNSPLHF.

J is TRBJ2-2 and V is TRBV5-5; D is unclear. The germline CDR1 and CDR2 sequences are SGHKS and YYEKEE (reference sequence). Trimming stripped 4 bases from V and 6 bases from J, with 7 bases between. There are 12 residues in the CDR3. The CDR3 reads CASSVVSGELFF. For the CDR3, the DNA is TGTGCCAGCAGCGTCGTTTCCGGGGAGCTGTTTTTT.

This clone was picked up a small number of times. This rearrangement joins TRBV6-5 to TRBJ2-1, with a weak D call TRBD2 (5 bases). The germline gives CDR1 MNHEY, CDR2 SVGAGI. V was cut by 6 bases and J by 8 bases, with 20 bases left in between. CDR3 length: 15 residues. CDR3 coding DNA: TGTGCCAGCAGAAGAAATCGGGGTTCCTTCGATGAGCAGTTCTTC. This encodes CASRRNRGSFDEQFF.

V and J are TRBV7-2 and TRBJ2-7, with 8 bases matching TRBD1. The length of the CDR3 is 15 residues. CDR1 and CDR2 (germline): SGHTA, FQGNSA. The V segment lost 5 bases and the J segment 0 bases; nucleotides outside the gene matches: 6. This chain's CDR3 is CASSKGQVFSYEQYF. The DNA for the CDR3 is TGTGCCAGCAGCAAGGGACAGGTGTTCTCCTACGAGCAGTACTTC.

V gene TRBV27 combines with J gene TRBJ1-2; 8 bases are a match to TRBD1. V shed 4 bases and J 3 bases; nucleotides not matched to a gene: 10. The CDR3 is 16 amino acids. The germline CDR1 and CDR2 sequences are MNHEY and SMNVEV (reference sequence). The CDR3 DNA reads TGTGCCAGCAGTTCGACAGGGGCCAGGATAGACTATGGCTACACCTTC. It encodes CASSSTGARIDYGYTF.

V and J are TRBV5-6 and TRBJ1-1; weak D call: TRBD1 (5 bases). V lost 1 base and J 4 bases, leaving 17 bases between the germline ends. This CDR3 region has 16 residues. Germline lookup yields CDR1 SGHDT and CDR2 YYEEEE. CDR3 sequence (DNA): TGTGCCAGCAGCTTGAGCAGCGGGGGAGGCGCCACTGAAGCTTTCTTT. It translates to CASSLSSGGGATEAFF.

The rearrangement links TRBV7-6 to TRBJ2-5, with 8 bases identical to TRBD2. The CDR3 loop spans 17 amino acids. Germline-derived CDR1 and CDR2 are SGHVS and FNYEAQ. The ends lost 7 bases at V and 3 bases at J; junction bases unmatched: 16. As DNA, the CDR3 is TGTGCCAGCAACGGACCCCGGGGTAGCGGGATCGAAGAGACCCAGTACTTC. Translated, it gives CASNGPRGSGIEETQYF.

This chain connects TRBV7-9 to TRBJ1-2, with 7 bases fitting TRBD1. Per germline, CDR1 SEHNR and CDR2 FQNEAQ (reference sequence). The CDR3 has 13 amino acids. V shed 5 bases and J 7 bases; nucleotides not matched to a gene: 7. The CDR3 bases are TGTGCCAGCAGCCCGCAGGCAGGGGGTGGCTACACCTTC. As protein: CASSPQAGGGYTF.

The chain recombines TRBV6-4 with TRBJ2-1, with 8 bases lining up with TRBD1. Trimming at V came to 3 bases and at J to 8 bases, leaving 9 bases not matched to a gene. Germline values: CDR1 MRHNA, CDR2 SNTAGT. The CDR3 is 15 residues long. DNA for the CDR3: TGTGCCAGCAGTGAGAATCGACAGGGGTCGGATGAGCAGTTCTTC. This gives the protein CASSENRQGSDEQFF.

The genes are TRBV5-1 and TRBJ2-7; 7 bases fit TRBD2. V was clipped by 0 bases and J by 2 bases; unmatched bases: 11. Per the germline V gene, CDR1 is SGHRS and CDR2 is YFSETQ. The CDR3 loop spans 17 amino acids. The chain's CDR3 is CASSLAPPRDYPYEQYF. The DNA of the CDR3 is TGCGCCAGCAGCTTGGCCCCTCCCCGGGACTACCCCTACGAGCAGTACTTC.

The chain is built from TRBV30 and TRBJ1-3, with D unresolved. The length of the CDR3 is 12 residues. Germline values: CDR1 GTSNPN, CDR2 SVGIG (reference sequence). The V gene lost 0 bases and the J gene lost 7 bases, with 7 bases spanning the gap. The CDR3 region has the DNA TGTGCCTGGAGTGTACGAGGTAACACCATATATTTT. It specifies CAWSVRGNTIYF.

The chain employs TRBV9 and TRBJ1-2; no definite D call. The CDR3 consists of 11 residues. V lost 3 bases to trimming and J lost 5 bases, with 5 bases between them. From germline, CDR1 is SGDLS and CDR2 YYNGEE. The CDR3 nucleotides are TGTGCCAGCAGCGCATTTTATGGCTACACCTTC. This sequence encodes CASSAFYGYTF.

The chain employs TRBV27 and TRBJ2-5, with D possibly TRBD2 on 8 matching bases. CDR3 size: 16 residues. V was cut by 5 bases and J by 1 base, with 17 bases left in between. CDR1 MNHEY and CDR2 SMNVEV come from the germline V gene (reference sequence). CDR3 nucleotides: TGTGCCAGCAGTATGACAGGGCTAGCGGGCCAAGAGACCCAGTACTTC. It translates to CASSMTGLAGQETQYF.

This sequence joins TRBV6-5 and TRBJ2-7; 9 bases are a match to TRBD1. Unmatched junction bases numbered 2, after V lost 8 bases and J lost 0 bases. Germline CDR1 reads MNHEY; CDR2 reads SVGAGI. The CDR3 has 13 residues. CDR3: CASGTGNSYEQYF. CDR3 DNA: TGTGCCAGCGGGACAGGGAACTCCTACGAGCAGTACTTC.

As DNA, the CDR3 is TGCGCCAGCAGCTTGGAGGAGTATGGCTACACCTTC. This codes for CASSLEEYGYTF. The chain combines TRBV5-1 with TRBJ1-2, with D hard to call. The CDR3 sequence is 12 residues long. Germline assignment: CDR1 SGHRS and CDR2 YFSETQ. V shed 0 bases and J shed 5 bases, with 5 bases lying between them.

The genes are TRBV13 and TRBJ2-3, with 10 bases identical to TRBD1. CDR1 and CDR2 from the germline V gene are PRHDT and FYEKMQ (reference sequence). The J segment lost 4 bases and the V segment lost 5 bases, leaving 9 bases of the junction unmatched. The length of the CDR3 is 16 residues. The CDR3: CASSLTGGASSDTQYF. The CDR3 region has the DNA TGTGCCAGCAGCCTGACAGGGGGCGCATCCTCAGATACGCAGTATTTT. Drawing the rest from reference TRBV13 and TRBJ2-3, the complete variable domain is AAGVIQSPRHLIKEKRETATLKCYPIPRHDTVYWYQQGPGQDPQFLISFYEKMQSDKGSIPDRFSAQQFSDYHSELNMSSLELGDSALYFCASSLTGGASSDTQYFGPGTRLTVL.

The genes are TRBV9 and TRBJ1-5; 8 positions match TRBD1. Trimming cost V 5 bases and J 6 bases; bases outside gene matches: 13. This CDR3 spans 16 amino acids. The germline gives CDR1 SGDLS, CDR2 YYNGEE. This CDR3 is CASSSLGQGFSQPQHF. The CDR3 coding sequence is TGTGCCAGCAGTTCCCTTGGACAGGGTTTTTCTCAGCCCCAGCATTTT. The full variable domain, in which reference TRBV9 and TRBJ1-5 provide the parts outside the CDR3, is DSGVTQTPKHLITATGQRVTLRCSPRSGDLSVYWYQQSLDQGLQFLIQYYNGEERAKGNILERFSAQQFPDLHSELNLSSLELGDSALYFCASSSLGQGFSQPQHFGDGTRLSIL.